A selection of T cell receptor beta chains follows, all from one sample in a study of blood T cell repertoires in COVID-19. Only in-frame clones appear in the TCRdb table, and some are missing; sequencing was by immunoSEQ multiplex PCR. The sample contains over 70,000 clones, 75% to 90% of which appear only once. The sequenced material came from peripheral blood. These receptors came from a woman in her seventies with acute or convalescent COVID-19. Both conserved end residues are part of each CDR3.

>TRBV18|TRBJ2-1
CASSLQRGTIYNEQFF
>TRBV30|TRBJ1-4
CAWASGQPTNEKLFF
>TRBV11-3|TRBJ2-3
CASSLGRTSDTDTQYF
>TRBV5-1|TRBJ2-3
CASSPGLAGGITDTQYF
>TRBV5-1|TRBJ2-1
CASRGATSGRRLDSHEQFF
>TRBV7-9|TRBJ1-1
CASSLKGGSAEAFF
>TRBV2|TRBJ1-2
CASSEGTGGPANYGYTF
>TRBV20-1|TRBJ2-3
CSASIPSGFATSTDTQYF
>TRBV6-5|TRBJ2-2
CASTQWTSGNGELFF
>TRBV9|TRBJ2-6
CASSPTGPLGANVLTF
>TRBV7-2|TRBJ1-6
CASSPQVDYNSPLHF
>TRBV29-1|TRBJ1-4
CSVVVLTNEKLFF
>TRBV7-2|TRBJ2-1
CASSLAASYNEQFF
>TRBV19|TRBJ1-1
CASSTQTGRNTEAFF
>TRBV19|TRBJ2-2
CASSILAPTGELFF
>TRBV7-9|TRBJ2-5
CASSQTFGSSVETQYF
>TRBV5-1|TRBJ1-1
CASSLVGLNTEAFF
>TRBV9|TRBJ1-3
CASSPLRAGNTIYF
>TRBV11-1|TRBJ1-1
CASSLQGTEAFF
>TRBV5-1|TRBJ2-2
CASSRDRGTGELFF
>TRBV5-6|TRBJ2-7
CASSSTGDYDEQYF
>TRBV5-4|TRBJ2-1
CASSLAPGGHNEQFF
>TRBV7-2|TRBJ2-5
CASSLVVGGETQYF
>TRBV9|TRBJ2-2
CASSNDGTRNTGELFF
>TRBV19|TRBJ2-1
CASSIDPGGVYNEQFF
>TRBV11-2|TRBJ2-3
CASSPIYRGTDTQYF
>TRBV2|TRBJ1-2
CASSEDNRGRGYGYTF
>TRBV7-9|TRBJ1-4
CASSSGGAGEKLFF
>TRBV7-2|TRBJ1-3
CASSLAGSGHGNTIYF
>TRBV5-5|TRBJ1-2
CASSPTGGHGYTF
>TRBV30|TRBJ2-5
CAWSVGGGETQYF
>TRBV7-9|TRBJ2-3
CASSLGQVRDTQYF
>TRBV2|TRBJ2-3
CASRGLTGGLVDTQYF
>TRBV5-6|TRBJ2-1
CASYSSATSYNEQFF
>TRBV20-1|TRBJ2-1
CSADAPGEQFF
>TRBV7-2|TRBJ2-2
CASSLLQGGLGELFF
>TRBV29-1|TRBJ1-4
CSVSHGVVNEKLFF
>TRBV9|TRBJ1-2
CASSGDQGDYGYTF
>TRBV29-1|TRBJ2-1
CSEVTGSYNEQFF
>TRBV28|TRBJ1-5
CASSADRGLSNQPQHF
>TRBV6-1|TRBJ1-1
CASSEVGLSREAFF
>TRBV4-2|TRBJ1-1
CASSPRQGGDTEAFF
>TRBV6-2/TRBV6-3|TRBJ2-3
CASSHVLAGLGRSTDTQYF
>TRBV6-1|TRBJ2-3
CASSEPRDPYSDTQYF
>TRBV5-1|TRBJ1-1
CASSATGALNTEAFF